What follows are 26 T cell receptor beta chains derived from one specimen sequenced in a study of blood T cell repertoires in COVID-19. Profiling relied on immunoSEQ multiplex PCR, and the TCRdb table lists in-frame clones only, not all of them. The repertoire consists of about 400,000 clones, with approximately 85% occurring once and the leading ten covering 2% to 2.5%. Sequencing input: PBMCs or T cells enriched from blood (not recorded which). Receptors originate from a woman aged 40 to 55 with acute COVID-19.

A few counts support this clone. The gene calls are TRBV5-1 and TRBJ2-6, with D tentatively TRBD1 (5 bases). Trimming removed 5 bases from V and 0 bases from J, with 18 bases in between. Germline V gene lookup returns CDR1 SGHRS and CDR2 YFSETQ. CDR3 size: 18 residues. The CDR3 region has the DNA TGCGCCAGCAGGAGCCTCCCACAGGTCCACTCTGGGGCCAACGTCCTGACTTTC. Its protein product is CASRSLPQVHSGANVLTF.

J is TRBJ2-7 and V is TRBV19, with 7 bases aligning to TRBD1. The CDR3 loop spans 12 amino acids. Trimming took 4 bases from V and 6 from J; bases not matched to a gene: 3. Germline CDR1 and CDR2: LNHDA and SQIVND (reference sequence). CDR3 in amino acids: CASSNYRGEQYF. As DNA, the CDR3 is TGTGCCAGTAGTAATTACAGGGGCGAGCAGTACTTC.

The chain links TRBV2 to TRBJ2-7, with D perhaps TRBD2 (6 bases). CDR1 SNHLY and CDR2 FYNNEI come from the germline V gene. This CDR3 has 14 residues. The V end lost 6 bases, the J end lost 3 bases, and 15 bases lay between the germline ends. CDR3 in DNA: TGTGCCAGCAGAAGTCTGCGGGACGGCTACGAGCAGTACTTC. Amino acid sequence: CASRSLRDGYEQYF.

V usage is TRBV10-3 and J usage is TRBJ1-3, with D possibly being TRBD1 (5 bases). CDR1 is ENHRY, CDR2 SYGVKD, per germline. V lost 2 bases and J lost 0, with 17 bases in between. The CDR3 covers 18 residues. CDR3: CAISEQSPGANSGNTIYF. In nucleotides, the CDR3 is TGTGCCATCAGTGAGCAATCCCCTGGGGCAAACTCTGGAAACACCATATATTTT.

V gene TRBV27 combines with J gene TRBJ1-1, with TRBD1 as a possible D gene (5 bases). V lost 6 bases to trimming and J lost 2 bases, with 10 bases between them. The CDR3 has 13 amino acids. Germline CDR1 reads MNHEY; CDR2 reads SMNVEV (reference sequence). CDR3 residues: CASRRGPNTEAFF. As DNA, the CDR3 is TGTGCCAGCAGAAGGGGCCCCAACACTGAAGCTTTCTTT.

The chain has TRBV2 and TRBJ1-2; D possibly corresponds to TRBD1 (5 bases). Looked up from germline, CDR1 is SNHLY and CDR2 is FYNNEI. Trimming took 6 bases from V and 6 from J, leaving 5 bases between them. The CDR3 is made up of 10 amino acids. CDR3: CASRGDGYTF. CDR3 nucleotide sequence: TGTGCCAGCAGAGGGGATGGCTACACCTTC. Full variable domain (outside the CDR3, taken from reference TRBV2 and TRBJ1-2): EPEVTQTPSHQVTQMGQEVILRCVPISNHLYFYWYRQILGQKVEFLVSFYNNEISEKSEIFDDQFSVERPDGSNFTLKIRSTKLEDSAMYFCASRGDGYTFGSGTRLTVV.

The V and J genes are TRBV5-1 and TRBJ2-2; TRBD1 matches 8 bases. The germline V gene encodes CDR1 SGHRS and CDR2 YFSETQ. Trimming cost V 0 bases and J 5 bases; bases outside gene matches: 12. The CDR3 runs to 18 residues. CDR3 in amino acids: CASSLELLRTGRTGELFF. CDR3 in DNA: TGCGCCAGCAGCTTGGAATTGCTTCGGACAGGGAGGACCGGGGAGCTGTTTTTT.

In DNA, the CDR3 is TGTGCCAGCAGCTTGGCCGAAAGGGGCTACTATGGCTACACCTTC. Translation gives CASSLAERGYYGYTF. This chain uses TRBV5-4 with TRBJ1-2; possible D gene TRBD1, 5 bases. CDR3 size: 15 residues. Germline lookup yields CDR1 SGHNT and CDR2 YYREEE (reference sequence). The V end lost 0 bases, the J end lost 3 bases, and 12 bases lay between the germline ends. Combining the CDR3 with reference TRBV5-4 and TRBJ1-2 gives the whole variable domain ETGVTQSPTHLIKTRGQQVTLRCSSQSGHNTVSWYQQALGQGPQFIFQYYREEENGRGNFPPRFSGLQFPNYSSELNVNALELDDSALYLCASSLAERGYYGYTFGSGTRLTVV.

The V and J genes are TRBV18 and TRBJ1-1; D is undetermined. Trimming removed 5 bases at V and 3 bases at J, with 16 bases between. The CDR3 sequence is 15 residues long. CDR1 and CDR2 from the germline V gene are KGHSH and LQKENI. The CDR3 spells CASSEPSGKDTEAFF. CDR3 nucleotides: TGTGCCAGCTCAGAACCCTCGGGGAAGGACACTGAAGCTTTCTTT.

This sequence joins TRBV6-5 and TRBJ2-1; D not certain. CDR3 length: 12 residues. V was shortened by 5 bases and J by 10 bases, with 12 bases between the two germline ends. In germline, CDR1 is MNHEY, CDR2 SVGAGI. CDR3: CASSQTGWEQFF. The CDR3 DNA reads as TGTGCCAGCAGTCAGACTGGATGGGAGCAGTTCTTC.

This clone was observed once. This chain connects TRBV12-5 to TRBJ1-2, with unresolved D. V was trimmed by 2 bases and J by 3 bases, leaving 10 bases between them. The CDR3 runs 14 residues. Germline V CDR1 and CDR2: LGHNT, FRNRAP. Written as DNA, the CDR3 is TGTGCTAGTGGTTTGCGCCCGGGTGACTATGGCTACACCTTC. Protein product: CASGLRPGDYGYTF.

The rearrangement uses TRBV18 and TRBJ1-2; TRBD1 matches at 10 bases. Per the germline V gene, CDR1 is KGHSH and CDR2 is LQKENI. This CDR3 is 14 amino acids long. V trimming: 7 bases; J trimming: 5 bases; junction bases outside the gene matches: 7. CDR3 amino acids: CASLTGTGAYGYTF. Here the CDR3 DNA reads TGTGCCAGCTTAACCGGGACAGGGGCATATGGCTACACCTTC.

A note on this clone: The identical CDR3 is also encoded by other nucleotide sequences in the sample. The CDR3 sequence is CASSQSGTGYNSPLHF. CDR3 DNA sequence: TGTGCCAGCAGCCAGTCCGGGACAGGGTATAATTCACCCCTCCACTTT. The rearrangement uses TRBV3-1 (or the pseudogene TRBV3-2) and TRBJ1-6, with 9 nucleotides matching TRBD1. V lost 3 bases to trimming and J lost 4 bases; unmatched junction nucleotides: 4. This CDR3 spans 16 amino acids. The germline V gene encodes CDR1 LGHDT and CDR2 YNNKEL (reference sequence).

The V and J genes are TRBV19 and TRBJ1-1; TRBD1 is a possible D gene (6 bases). V was cut by 7 bases and J by 4 bases, with 13 bases left in between. The CDR3 is 13 amino acids. Per the germline V gene, CDR1 is LNHDA and CDR2 is SQIVND (reference sequence). Here the CDR3 DNA reads TGTGCCAGTACTTTGAGGGGGAGCACTGAAGCTTTCTTT. It codes for CASTLRGSTEAFF.

This chain links TRBV10-3 with TRBJ2-3, with D perhaps matching TRBD1 (5 bases). Germline CDR1 is ENHRY and CDR2 is SYGVKD. Trimming took 3 bases from V and 6 from J, leaving 25 bases between them. CDR3 size: 18 residues. The CDR3 here is CAISERGPGTTDPDTQYF. The CDR3 nucleotides are TGTGCCATCAGTGAAAGGGGTCCCGGCACCACAGATCCTGATACGCAGTATTTT.

The rearrangement uses TRBV24-1 and TRBJ1-5; TRBD1 is a possible D gene (6 bases). This CDR3 contains 17 residues. Trimming removed 4 bases from V and 3 bases from J, with 18 bases in between. CDR1 KGHDR and CDR2 SFDVKD come from the germline V gene. CDR3 sequence: CATSDATLKGDNQPQHF. The CDR3 nucleotides read TGTGCCACCAGTGACGCAACCCTAAAGGGGGACAATCAGCCCCAGCATTTT.

The DNA for the CDR3 is TGTGCCAGCAGTTCGCTAGACCCCTACCCGGCCTACGAGCAGTACTTC. This translates into CASSSLDPYPAYEQYF. The rearrangement joins TRBV27 to TRBJ2-7; D remains ambiguous. Germline lookup yields CDR1 MNHEY and CDR2 SMNVEV (reference sequence). Trimming took 4 bases from V and 2 from J, leaving 18 bases between them. The CDR3 extends over 16 amino acids.

The chain uses TRBV2 and TRBJ2-4, with TRBD1 matching 8 bases. Germline lookup yields CDR1 SNHLY and CDR2 FYNNEI. V lost 6 bases to trimming and J lost 1 base; unmatched junction nucleotides: 8. The CDR3 length is 16 residues. The CDR3 loop is CASRGTGPGAKNIQYF. DNA of the CDR3: TGTGCCAGCAGAGGGACAGGACCAGGGGCCAAAAACATTCAGTACTTC. Full variable domain (rest looked up from reference TRBV2 and TRBJ2-4): EPEVTQTPSHQVTQMGQEVILRCVPISNHLYFYWYRQILGQKVEFLVSFYNNEISEKSEIFDDQFSVERPDGSNFTLKIRSTKLEDSAMYFCASRGTGPGAKNIQYFGAGTRLSVL.

V gene TRBV27 combines with J gene TRBJ1-2; unclear D gene. This CDR3 region has 13 residues. CDR1 MNHEY and CDR2 SMNVEV come from the germline V gene (reference sequence). V shed 3 bases and J shed 7 bases, with 12 bases lying between them. The chain's CDR3 is CASSLRGTGGYTF. The CDR3 bases are TGTGCCAGCAGTTTGCGGGGTACGGGTGGCTACACCTTC.

With respect to this clone: At the DNA level, this CDR3 is encoded by other sequences in the same sample as well. This sequence joins TRBV5-1 and TRBJ1-2; D is possibly TRBD1 (6 bases). V was pared by 0 bases and J by 2 bases, with 8 bases between. The length of the CDR3 is 14 residues. Germline lookup yields CDR1 SGHRS and CDR2 YFSETQ. In DNA, the CDR3 is TGCGCCAGCAGCTTGGCCGACAGGAACTATGGCTACACCTTC. Translating gives CASSLADRNYGYTF.

This clone was observed once. The V and J genes are TRBV9 and TRBJ2-3; D is perhaps TRBD2 (5 bases). This CDR3 spans 15 amino acids. Trimming left V 0 bases short and J 4 bases short, with 12 bases between. Germline V lookup: CDR1 SGDLS, CDR2 YYNGEE. CDR3 in DNA: TGTGCCAGCAGCGTAGGAGCGGTACTCGCAGATACGCAGTATTTT. Translating gives CASSVGAVLADTQYF.

This clone was detected once. This sequence joins TRBV27 and TRBJ1-5, with D hard to call. Germline CDR1 is MNHEY and CDR2 is SMNVEV (reference sequence). The CDR3 extends over 15 amino acids. Between the trimmed V and J ends, which lost 4 bases and 6 bases, there was a span of 16 bases. The CDR3 DNA reads TGTGCCAGCAGTTGGAGCTTCGGAGGGAGTCAGCCCCAGCATTTT. This codes for CASSWSFGGSQPQHF.

V gene TRBV9 combines with J gene TRBJ1-1; D possibly corresponds to TRBD1 (6 bases). The CDR3 length is 13 residues. Germline loops: CDR1 SGDLS, CDR2 YYNGEE. Trimming took 1 base from V and 4 from J, leaving 8 bases between them. CDR3 amino acids: CASSVTGSTEAFF. CDR3 nucleotides: TGTGCCAGCAGCGTAACAGGGAGCACTGAAGCTTTCTTT.

The genes are TRBV15 and TRBJ2-7, with 7 bases fitting TRBD1. The CDR3 is 16 amino acids. Germline CDR1 LNHNV, CDR2 YYDKDF (reference sequence). V was clipped by 0 bases and J by 2 bases; unmatched bases: 7. The CDR3 DNA sequence: TGTGCCACCAGCAGAGACCCCGGGACAGCAACCTACGAGCAGTACTTC. Translated: CATSRDPGTATYEQYF.

CDR3 in DNA: TGTGCCATCGGATTAGCGGACCTACAAGAGACCCAGTACTTC. Amino acid sequence: CAIGLADLQETQYF. The chain joins TRBV10-3 to TRBJ2-5, with D possibly TRBD2 on 6 matching bases. The CDR3 totals 14 residues. The germline V and J ends were trimmed by 8 bases and 2 bases, with 15 bases remaining between them. Germline values: CDR1 ENHRY, CDR2 SYGVKD.

The V call is TRBV11-2, the J call TRBJ2-1, with 8 bases aligning to TRBD1. This CDR3 contains 13 residues. Losses at the gene ends were 3 bases for V and 5 bases for J; bases not matched to a gene: 0. From germline, CDR1 is SGHAT and CDR2 FQNNGV. The CDR3: CASSLDRDNEQFF. The CDR3 region has the DNA TGTGCCAGCAGCTTGGACAGGGACAATGAGCAGTTCTTC.